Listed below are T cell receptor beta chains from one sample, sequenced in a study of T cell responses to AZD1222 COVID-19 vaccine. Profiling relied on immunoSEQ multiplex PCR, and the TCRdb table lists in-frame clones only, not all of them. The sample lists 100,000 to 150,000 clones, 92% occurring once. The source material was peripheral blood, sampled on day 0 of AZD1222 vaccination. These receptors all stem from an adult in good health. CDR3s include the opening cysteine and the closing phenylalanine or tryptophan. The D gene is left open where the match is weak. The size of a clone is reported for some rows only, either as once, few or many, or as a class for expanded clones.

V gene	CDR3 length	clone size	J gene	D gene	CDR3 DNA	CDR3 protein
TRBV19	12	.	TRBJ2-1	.	TGTGCCAGTAGTATCCGGCAGAATGAGCAGTTCTTC	CASSIRQNEQFF
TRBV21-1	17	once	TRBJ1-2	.	TGTGCCAGCAGCAAATTGGATCCTTTCGGACAAAACTATGGCTACACCTTC	CASSKLDPFGQNYGYTF
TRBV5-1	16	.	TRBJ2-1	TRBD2	TGCGCCAGCAGCTTGGGGAGGACTAGGGGTTATGATGAGCAGTTCTTC	CASSLGRTRGYDEQFF
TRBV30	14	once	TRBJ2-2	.	TGTGCCTCCGAACGGGCGGCGAACACCGGGGAGCTGTTTTTT	CASERAANTGELFF
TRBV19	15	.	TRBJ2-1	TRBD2	TGTGCCAGTAGTATCCAACTAGCGGGAGAGGATGAGCAGTTCTTC	CASSIQLAGEDEQFF
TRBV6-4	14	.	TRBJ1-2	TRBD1	TGTGCCAGCAGTGACGAGACAGGGGCCGGCGGCTACACCTTC	CASSDETGAGGYTF
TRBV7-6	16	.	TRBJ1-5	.	TGTGCCCATTGGGGGGACCGAGGGTATAGCAATCAGCCCCAGCATTTT	CAHWGDRGYSNQPQHF
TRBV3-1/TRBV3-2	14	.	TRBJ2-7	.	TGTGCCAGCAGCCAAGGGATAGGATTCTACGAGCAGTACTTC	CASSQGIGFYEQYF
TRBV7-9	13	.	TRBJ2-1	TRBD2	TGTGCCAGCAGCCCTCGGACTAGCTTCGAGCAGTTCTTC	CASSPRTSFEQFF
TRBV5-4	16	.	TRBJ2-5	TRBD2	TGTGCCAGCAGCCCGGGGGGTAGCGGAAGGCAAGAGACCCAGTACTTC	CASSPGGSGRQETQYF
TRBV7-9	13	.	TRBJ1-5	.	TGTGCCAGCAGCGACATGTGGAGTATGACCCAGCATTTT	CASSDMWSMTQHF
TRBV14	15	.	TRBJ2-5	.	TGTGCCAGCAGCCAGTATTATATAACCGGAGAGACCCAGTACTTC	CASSQYYITGETQYF
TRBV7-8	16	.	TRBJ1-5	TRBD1	TGTGCCAGCAGCCTGACCCGGACAGGGGGCAATCAGCCCCAGCATTTT	CASSLTRTGGNQPQHF
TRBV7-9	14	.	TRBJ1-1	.	TGTGCCAGCAGATCGACGGCGGGACCACGGGGAGCTTTCTTT	CASRSTAGPRGAFF
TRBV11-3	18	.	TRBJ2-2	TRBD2	TGTGCCAGCAGCTTGGGGTTCGGGGGGGCCCTTCGGACCGGGGAGCTGTTTTTT	CASSLGFGGALRTGELFF
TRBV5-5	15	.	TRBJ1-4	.	TGTGCCAGCAGCCTCGGCTCTGCGGGGAATGAAAAACTGTTTTTT	CASSLGSAGNEKLFF
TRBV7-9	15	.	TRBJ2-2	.	TGTGCCAGCAGCGCGCCGGGGGTTAACACCGGGGAGCTGTTTTTT	CASSAPGVNTGELFF
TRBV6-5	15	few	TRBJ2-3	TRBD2	TGTGCCAGCAGCTTAGCGGGGGCCCTCGCAGATACGCAGTATTTT	CASSLAGALADTQYF
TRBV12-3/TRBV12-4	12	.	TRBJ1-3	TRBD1	TGTGCCGGACAGGGGCGAGGAAACACCATATATTTT	CAGQGRGNTIYF
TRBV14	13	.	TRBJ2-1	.	TGTGCCAGCAGCGAATACTATGGAGGGCCCCCCGTCTTC	CASSEYYGGPPVF
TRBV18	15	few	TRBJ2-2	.	TGTGCCAGCTCCCCCCAGGACCAGAACACCGGGGAGCTGTTTTTT	CASSPQDQNTGELFF
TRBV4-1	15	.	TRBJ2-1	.	TGCGCCAGCAGCCAAGGAACAGGGAACTACAATGAGCAGTTCTTC	CASSQGTGNYNEQFF
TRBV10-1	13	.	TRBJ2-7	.	TGCGCCAGCAGTGCGGGGAATGGGGTTCCGCAGTACTTC	CASSAGNGVPQYF
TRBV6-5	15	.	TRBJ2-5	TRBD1	TGTGCCAGCAGATTGACAGGGGTTCTACAAGAGACCCAGTACTTC	CASRLTGVLQETQYF
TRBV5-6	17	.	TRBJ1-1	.	TGTGCCAGCAGCTTCCGACAGTGGGACTACATGAACACTGAAGCTTTCTTT	CASSFRQWDYMNTEAFF
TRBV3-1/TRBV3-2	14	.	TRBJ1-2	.	TGTGCCAGCACCCCAGGGCCAGCGGACTATGGCTACACCTTC	CASTPGPADYGYTF
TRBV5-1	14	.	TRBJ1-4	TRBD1	TGCGCCAGCAGCCAACAGGGGGCTTATGAAAAACTGTTTTTT	CASSQQGAYEKLFF
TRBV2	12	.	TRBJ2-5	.	TGTGCCAGCAAAGATACCGGGGAGACCCAGTACTTC	CASKDTGETQYF
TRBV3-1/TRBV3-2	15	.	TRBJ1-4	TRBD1	TGTGCCAGCAGCCAAGGGGACAGGACTAATGAAAAACTGTTTTTT	CASSQGDRTNEKLFF
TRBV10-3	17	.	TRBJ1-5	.	TGTGCCATCAGTGCAGTGGAGGGCCCGTATAGCAATCAGCCCCAGCATTTT	CAISAVEGPYSNQPQHF
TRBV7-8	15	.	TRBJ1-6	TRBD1	TGTGCCAGCAGCACAGGACAGGGGCATAATTCACCCCTCCACTTT	CASSTGQGHNSPLHF
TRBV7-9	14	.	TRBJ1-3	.	TGTGCCAGCAGCCAGGCAGGGGCTGGAAACACCATATATTTT	CASSQAGAGNTIYF
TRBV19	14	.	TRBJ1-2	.	TGTGCCAGTAGTACTTCCAGGGAACACTATGGCTACACCTTC	CASSTSREHYGYTF
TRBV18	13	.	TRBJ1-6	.	TGTGCCAGCTCACCAGGGGACAATTCACCCCTCCACTTT	CASSPGDNSPLHF
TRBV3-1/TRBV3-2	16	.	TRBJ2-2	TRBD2	TGTGCCAGCAGCCATAGCGGGGGGGCTCCTGGCGGGGAGCTGTTTTTT	CASSHSGGAPGGELFF
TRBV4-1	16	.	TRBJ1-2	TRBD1	TGCGCCAGCAGCCCAACCGGGACAGGGGGCGTCTATGGCTACACCTTC	CASSPTGTGGVYGYTF
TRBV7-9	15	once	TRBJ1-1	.	TGTGCCAGCAGCCCACCCGGGACGGCGAACACTGAAGCTTTCTTT	CASSPPGTANTEAFF
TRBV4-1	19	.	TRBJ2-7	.	TGCGCCAGCAGCCAAGACTTTCTCCCTTACGGGTTCAGTGCCTACGAGCAGTACTTC	CASSQDFLPYGFSAYEQYF
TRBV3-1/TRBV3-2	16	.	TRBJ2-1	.	TGTGCCAGCAGCCAAGACCCAGGCGTCTCCTACAATGAGCAGTTCTTC	CASSQDPGVSYNEQFF
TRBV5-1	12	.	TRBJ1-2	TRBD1	TGCGCCAGCAGCGTGGACAGGGGTGGCTACACCTTC	CASSVDRGGYTF
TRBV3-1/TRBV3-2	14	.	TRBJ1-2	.	TGTGCCAGCAGCCAGATTTCGACAAACTATGGCTACACCTTC	CASSQISTNYGYTF
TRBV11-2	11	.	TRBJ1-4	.	TGTGCCACTAGGACTAATGAAAAACTGTTTTTT	CATRTNEKLFF
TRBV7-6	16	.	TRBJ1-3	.	TGTGCCAGCAGCTTAGCCCCGGCGGACGCTGGAAACACCATATATTTT	CASSLAPADAGNTIYF
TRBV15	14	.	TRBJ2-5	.	TGTGCCACCAGCAGAGGACAGGGAGGGGAGACCCAGTACTTC	CATSRGQGGETQYF
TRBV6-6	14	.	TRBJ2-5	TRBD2	TGTGCCAGCAGTTACGGGTCGGGGGGAGAGACCCAGTACTTC	CASSYGSGGETQYF
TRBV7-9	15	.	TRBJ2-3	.	TGTGCCAGCAGTCATTCACGGGAAAGCACAGATACGCAGTATTTT	CASSHSRESTDTQYF